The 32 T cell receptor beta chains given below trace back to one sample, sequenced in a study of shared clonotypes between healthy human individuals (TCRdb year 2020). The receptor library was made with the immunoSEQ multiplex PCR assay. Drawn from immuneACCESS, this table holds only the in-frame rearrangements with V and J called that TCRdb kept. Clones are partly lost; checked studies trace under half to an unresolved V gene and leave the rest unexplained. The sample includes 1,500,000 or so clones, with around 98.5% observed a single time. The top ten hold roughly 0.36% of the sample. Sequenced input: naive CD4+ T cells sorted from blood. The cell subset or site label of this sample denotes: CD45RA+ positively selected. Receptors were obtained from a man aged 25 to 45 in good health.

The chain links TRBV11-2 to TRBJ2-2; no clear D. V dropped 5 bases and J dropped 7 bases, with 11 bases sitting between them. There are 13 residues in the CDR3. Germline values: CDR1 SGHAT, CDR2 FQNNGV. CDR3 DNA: TGTGCCAGCAGCGTTCTAGGTATCGGGGAGCTGTTTTTT. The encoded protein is CASSVLGIGELFF.

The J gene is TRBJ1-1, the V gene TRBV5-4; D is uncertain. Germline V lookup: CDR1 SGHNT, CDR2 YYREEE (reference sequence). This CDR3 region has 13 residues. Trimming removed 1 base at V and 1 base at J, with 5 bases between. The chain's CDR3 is CASSLTPNTEAFF. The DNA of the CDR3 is TGTGCCAGCAGCTTGACCCCGAACACTGAAGCTTTCTTT.

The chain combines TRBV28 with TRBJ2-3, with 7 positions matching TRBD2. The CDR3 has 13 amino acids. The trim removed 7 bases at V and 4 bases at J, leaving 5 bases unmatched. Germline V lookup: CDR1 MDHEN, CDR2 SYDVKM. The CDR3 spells CASTGGAADTQYF. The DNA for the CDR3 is TGTGCCAGCACGGGGGGAGCTGCAGATACGCAGTATTTT.

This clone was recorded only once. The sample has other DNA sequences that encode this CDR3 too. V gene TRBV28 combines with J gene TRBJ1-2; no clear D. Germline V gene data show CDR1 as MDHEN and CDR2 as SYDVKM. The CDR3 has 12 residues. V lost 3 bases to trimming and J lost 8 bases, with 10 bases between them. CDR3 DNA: TGTGCCAGCAGTTTGAGAGGCTTGGGCTACACCTTC. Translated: CASSLRGLGYTF.

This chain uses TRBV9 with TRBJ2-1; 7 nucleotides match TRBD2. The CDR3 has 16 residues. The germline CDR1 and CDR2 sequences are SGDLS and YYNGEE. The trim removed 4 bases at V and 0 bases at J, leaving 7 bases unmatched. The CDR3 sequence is CASSPRREGSYNEQFF. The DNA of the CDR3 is TGTGCCAGCAGCCCGCGGAGGGAGGGCTCCTACAATGAGCAGTTCTTC.

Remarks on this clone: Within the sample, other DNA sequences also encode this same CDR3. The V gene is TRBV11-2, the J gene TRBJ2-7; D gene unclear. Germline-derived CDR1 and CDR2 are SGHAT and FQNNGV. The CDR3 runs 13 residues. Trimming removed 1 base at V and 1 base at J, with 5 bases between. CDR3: CASSLVASYEQYF. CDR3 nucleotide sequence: TGTGCCAGCAGCTTAGTTGCATCCTACGAGCAGTACTTC. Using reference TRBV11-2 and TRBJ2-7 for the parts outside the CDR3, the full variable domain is EAGVAQSPRYKIIEKRQSVAFWCNPISGHATLYWYQQILGQGPKLLIQFQNNGVVDDSQLPKDRFSAERLKGVDSTLKIQPAKLEDSAVYLCASSLVASYEQYFGPGTRLTVT.

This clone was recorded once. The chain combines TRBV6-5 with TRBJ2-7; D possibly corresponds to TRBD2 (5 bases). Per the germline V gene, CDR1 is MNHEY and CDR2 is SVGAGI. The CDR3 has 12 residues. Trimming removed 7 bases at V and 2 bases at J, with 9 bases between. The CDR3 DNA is TGTGCCAGCACCAGCGGAACCTACGAGCAGTACTTC. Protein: CASTSGTYEQYF.

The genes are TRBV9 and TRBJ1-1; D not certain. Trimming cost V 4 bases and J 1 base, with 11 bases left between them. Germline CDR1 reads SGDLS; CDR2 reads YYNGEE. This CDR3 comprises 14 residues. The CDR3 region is CASSPGWRNTEAFF. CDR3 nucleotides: TGTGCCAGCAGCCCAGGTTGGAGGAACACTGAAGCTTTCTTT.

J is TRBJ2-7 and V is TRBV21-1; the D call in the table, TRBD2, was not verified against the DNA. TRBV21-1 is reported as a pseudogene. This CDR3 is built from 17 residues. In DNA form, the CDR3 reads TGTGCCAGCAGCAAACCTGGCGACGAGCGGGCGGACTACGAGCAGTACTTC. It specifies CASSKPGDERADYEQYF.

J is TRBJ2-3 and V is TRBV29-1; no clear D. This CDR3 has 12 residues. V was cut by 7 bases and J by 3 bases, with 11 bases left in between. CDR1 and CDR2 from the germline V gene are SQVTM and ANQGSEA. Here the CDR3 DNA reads TGCAGCGGTCTCAGATATACAGATACGCAGTATTTT. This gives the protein CSGLRYTDTQYF.

CDR3 in DNA: TGCGCCAGCAGCTTCGGACTAGCAGGAGGGACCTACTCCTACGAGCAGTACTTC. It specifies CASSFGLAGGTYSYEQYF. The V gene is TRBV5-1, the J gene TRBJ2-7; TRBD2 matches at 8 bases. CDR3 length: 18 residues. Losses at the gene ends were 2 bases for V and 0 bases for J; bases not matched to a gene: 13. CDR1 and CDR2 (germline): SGHRS, YFSETQ.

CDR3 sequence: CASRKDSAQSYEQYF. The CDR3 DNA is TGCGCCAGCAGAAAAGACAGCGCACAGTCCTACGAGCAGTACTTC. This chain links TRBV5-1 with TRBJ2-7; a possible D gene is TRBD1 (5 bases). In germline, CDR1 is SGHRS, CDR2 YFSETQ. CDR3 length equals 15 residues. V dropped 5 bases and J dropped 1 base, with 16 bases sitting between them.

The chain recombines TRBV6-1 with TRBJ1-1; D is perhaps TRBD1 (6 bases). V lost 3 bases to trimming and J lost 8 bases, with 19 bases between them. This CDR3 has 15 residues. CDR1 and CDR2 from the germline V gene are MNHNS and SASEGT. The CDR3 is CASSDSPPQGSEAFF. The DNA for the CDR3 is TGTGCCAGCAGTGATTCGCCACCACAGGGATCGGAAGCTTTCTTT.

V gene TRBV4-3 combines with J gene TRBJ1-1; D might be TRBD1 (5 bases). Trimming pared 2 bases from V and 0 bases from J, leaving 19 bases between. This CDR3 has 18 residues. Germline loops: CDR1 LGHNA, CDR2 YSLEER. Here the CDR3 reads CASSQHGTDHRMNTEAFF. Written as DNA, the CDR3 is TGCGCCAGCAGCCAACATGGGACGGATCATAGGATGAACACTGAAGCTTTCTTT.

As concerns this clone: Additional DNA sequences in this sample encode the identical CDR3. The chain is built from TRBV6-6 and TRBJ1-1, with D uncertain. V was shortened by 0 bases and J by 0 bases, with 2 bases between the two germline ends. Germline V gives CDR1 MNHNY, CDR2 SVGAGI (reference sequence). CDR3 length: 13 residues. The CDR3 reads CASSYSMNTEAFF. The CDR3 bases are TGTGCCAGCAGTTACTCAATGAACACTGAAGCTTTCTTT.

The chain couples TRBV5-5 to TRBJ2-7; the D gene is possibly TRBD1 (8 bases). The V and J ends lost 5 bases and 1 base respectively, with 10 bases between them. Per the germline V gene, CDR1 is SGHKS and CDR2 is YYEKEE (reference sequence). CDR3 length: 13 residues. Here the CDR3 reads CASRQGGSYEQYF. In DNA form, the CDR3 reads TGTGCCAGCAGACAGGGGGGGTCCTACGAGCAGTACTTC.

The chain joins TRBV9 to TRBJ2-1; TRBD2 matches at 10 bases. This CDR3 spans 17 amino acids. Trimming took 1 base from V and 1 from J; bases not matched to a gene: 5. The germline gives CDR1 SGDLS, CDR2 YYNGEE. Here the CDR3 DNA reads TGTGCCAGCAGCGTACTAGCGGGAGAGTTTTCCTACAATGAGCAGTTCTTC. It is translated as CASSVLAGEFSYNEQFF.

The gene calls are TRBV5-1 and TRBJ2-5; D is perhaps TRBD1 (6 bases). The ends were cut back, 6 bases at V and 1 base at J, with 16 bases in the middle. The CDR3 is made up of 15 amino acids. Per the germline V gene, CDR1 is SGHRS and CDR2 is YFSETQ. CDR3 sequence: CASTQQGLIQETQYF. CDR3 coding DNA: TGCGCCAGCACACAACAGGGTTTGATCCAAGAGACCCAGTACTTC.

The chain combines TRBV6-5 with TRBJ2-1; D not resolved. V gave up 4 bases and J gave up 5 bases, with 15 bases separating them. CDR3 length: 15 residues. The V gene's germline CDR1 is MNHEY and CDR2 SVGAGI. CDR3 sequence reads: CASSSQLGVNNEQFF. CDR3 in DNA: TGTGCCAGCAGTTCCCAGCTGGGCGTTAACAATGAGCAGTTCTTC.

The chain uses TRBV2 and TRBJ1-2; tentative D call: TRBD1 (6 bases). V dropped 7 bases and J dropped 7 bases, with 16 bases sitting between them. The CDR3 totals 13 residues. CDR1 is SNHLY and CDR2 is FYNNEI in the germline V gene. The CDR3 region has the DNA TGTGCCAGCATGCCCAGGGGCTCGGGTGGCTACACCTTC. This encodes CASMPRGSGGYTF.

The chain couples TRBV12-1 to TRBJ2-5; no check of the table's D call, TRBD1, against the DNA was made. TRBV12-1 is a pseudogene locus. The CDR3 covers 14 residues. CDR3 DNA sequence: TGTGCCAGCAGCTTAGGGGTGCCCAAAGAGACCCAGTACTTC. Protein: CASSLGVPKETQYF.

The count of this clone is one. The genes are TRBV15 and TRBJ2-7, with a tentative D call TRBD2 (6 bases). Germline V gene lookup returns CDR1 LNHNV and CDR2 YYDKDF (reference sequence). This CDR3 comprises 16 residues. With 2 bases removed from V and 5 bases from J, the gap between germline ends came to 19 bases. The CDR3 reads CATSRKTEGTRDEQYF. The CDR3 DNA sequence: TGTGCCACCAGCAGAAAAACGGAGGGTACAAGGGACGAGCAGTACTTC. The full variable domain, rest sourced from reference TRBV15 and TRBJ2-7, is DAMVIQNPRYQVTQFGKPVTLSCSQTLNHNVMYWYQQKSSQAPKLLFHYYDKDFNNEADTPDNFQSRRPNTSFCFLDIRSPGLGDTAMYLCATSRKTEGTRDEQYFGPGTRLTVT.

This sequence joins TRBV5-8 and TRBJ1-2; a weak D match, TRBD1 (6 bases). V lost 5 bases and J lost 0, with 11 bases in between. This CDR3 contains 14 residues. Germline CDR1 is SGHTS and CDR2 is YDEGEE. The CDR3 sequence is CASRRTEANYGYTF. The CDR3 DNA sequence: TGTGCCAGCAGGCGGACAGAAGCTAACTATGGCTACACCTTC.

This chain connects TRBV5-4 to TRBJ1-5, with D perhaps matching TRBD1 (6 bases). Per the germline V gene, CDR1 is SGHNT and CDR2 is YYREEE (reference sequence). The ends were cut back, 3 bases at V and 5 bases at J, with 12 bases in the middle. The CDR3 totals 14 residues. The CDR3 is CASSYKGGDQPQHF. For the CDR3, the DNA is TGTGCCAGCAGCTACAAAGGGGGAGATCAGCCCCAGCATTTT.

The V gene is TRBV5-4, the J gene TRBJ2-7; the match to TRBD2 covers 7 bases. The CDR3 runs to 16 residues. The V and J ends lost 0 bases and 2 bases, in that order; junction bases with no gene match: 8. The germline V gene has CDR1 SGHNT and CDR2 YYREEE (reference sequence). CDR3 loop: CASSLGAGGNPYEQYF. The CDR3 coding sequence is TGTGCCAGCAGCTTGGGGGCCGGGGGGAACCCCTACGAGCAGTACTTC.

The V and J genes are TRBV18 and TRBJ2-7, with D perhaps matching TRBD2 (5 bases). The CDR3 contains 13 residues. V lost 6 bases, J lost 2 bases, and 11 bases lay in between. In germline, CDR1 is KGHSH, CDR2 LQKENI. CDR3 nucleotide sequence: TGTGCCAGCTCGTTTGAGGGTACCTACGAGCAGTACTTC. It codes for CASSFEGTYEQYF.

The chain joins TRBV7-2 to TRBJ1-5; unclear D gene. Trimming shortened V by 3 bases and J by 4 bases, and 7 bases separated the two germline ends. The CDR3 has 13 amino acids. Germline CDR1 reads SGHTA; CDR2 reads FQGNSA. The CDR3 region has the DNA TGTGCCAGCAGCTTCGCTCAGAATCAGCCCCAGCATTTT. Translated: CASSFAQNQPQHF.

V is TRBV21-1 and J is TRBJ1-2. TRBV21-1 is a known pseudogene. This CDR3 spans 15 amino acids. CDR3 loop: CASSFRHDSDYGYTF. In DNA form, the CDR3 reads TGTGCCAGCAGCTTTCGCCACGACTCCGACTATGGCTACACCTTC.

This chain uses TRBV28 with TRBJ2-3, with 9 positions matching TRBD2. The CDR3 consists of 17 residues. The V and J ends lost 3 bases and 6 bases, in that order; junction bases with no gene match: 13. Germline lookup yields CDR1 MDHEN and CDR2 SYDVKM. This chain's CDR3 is CASSFFGLRLAADTQYF. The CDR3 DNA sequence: TGTGCCAGCAGTTTTTTCGGGTTACGACTAGCGGCCGATACGCAGTATTTT.

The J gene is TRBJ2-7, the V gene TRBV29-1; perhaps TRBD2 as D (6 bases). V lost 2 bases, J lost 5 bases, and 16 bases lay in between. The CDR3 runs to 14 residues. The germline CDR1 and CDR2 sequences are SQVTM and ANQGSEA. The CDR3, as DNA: TGCAGCGTTGAATGGGGAGGATCTGGGAACGAGCAGTACTTC. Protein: CSVEWGGSGNEQYF.

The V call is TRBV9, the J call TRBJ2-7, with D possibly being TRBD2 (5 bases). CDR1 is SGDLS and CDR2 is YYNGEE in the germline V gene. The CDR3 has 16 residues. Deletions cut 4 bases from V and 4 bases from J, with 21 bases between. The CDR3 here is CASSPTMGGSRYEQYF. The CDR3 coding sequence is TGTGCCAGCAGCCCAACTATGGGTGGGAGTAGGTACGAGCAGTACTTC.

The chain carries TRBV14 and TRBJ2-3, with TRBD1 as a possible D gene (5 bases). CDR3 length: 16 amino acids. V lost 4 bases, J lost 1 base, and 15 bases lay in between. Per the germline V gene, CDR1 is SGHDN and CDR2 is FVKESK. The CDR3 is CASSLGARSGTDTQYF. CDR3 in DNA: TGTGCCAGCAGCCTAGGGGCCCGCTCCGGCACAGATACGCAGTATTTT.